These 25 T cell receptor beta chains were all obtained from the same sample, sequenced in a study of PD-1 blockade in classical Hodgkin lymphoma. Libraries were prepared by immunoSEQ multiplex PCR; TCRdb keeps only in-frame clonotypes and omits some of them. The sample lists some 100,000 clones; around 89% were seen once. After autologous stem cell transplantation all patients relapsed, and prior brentuximab vedotin exposure differed between cohorts. The sequences come from peripheral blood mononuclear cells (PBMCs), collected before the second cycle of nivolumab. The origin of the receptors is a human donor with classical Hodgkin lymphoma.

This rearrangement joins TRBV7-2 to TRBJ1-4; unclear D gene. This CDR3 has 17 residues. Looked up from germline, CDR1 is SGHTA and CDR2 is FQGNSA. V was trimmed by 1 base and J by 3 bases, leaving 15 bases between them. The CDR3 coding sequence is TGTGCCAGCAGCTTAGGGGTGGTTCCTGCGGCTAATGAAAAACTGTTTTTT. This translates into CASSLGVVPAANEKLFF.

The chain couples TRBV7-8 to TRBJ1-1; 9 nucleotides line up with TRBD1. The length of the CDR3 is 15 residues. Trimming took 7 bases from V and 3 from J; bases not matched to a gene: 9. Germline assignment: CDR1 SGHVS and CDR2 FQNEAQ. The CDR3 region has the DNA TGTGCCAGCACCCCTTCAACAGGGGGCTACACTGAAGCTTTCTTT. This translates into CASTPSTGGYTEAFF.

This rearrangement joins TRBV5-1 to TRBJ2-1, with 9 positions matching TRBD1. This CDR3 region has 19 residues. Trimming took 5 bases from V and 3 from J; bases not matched to a gene: 18. Germline V CDR1 and CDR2: SGHRS, YFSETQ. In DNA form, the CDR3 reads TGCGCCAGCAGGAGAGCCGGGACAGGGCCTAGCGCCAACTACAATGAGCAGTTCTTC. Amino acids: CASRRAGTGPSANYNEQFF. Supplemented by reference TRBV5-1 and TRBJ2-1, the full variable domain reads KAGVTQTPRYLIKTRGQQVTLSCSPISGHRSVSWYQQTPGQGLQFLFEYFSETQRNKGNFPGRFSGRQFSNSRSEMNVSTLELGDSALYLCASRRAGTGPSANYNEQFFGPGTRLTVL.

V gene TRBV30 combines with J gene TRBJ2-1, with a possible D match to TRBD2 (5 bases). Germline V gene lookup returns CDR1 GTSNPN and CDR2 SVGIG (reference sequence). This CDR3 spans 15 amino acids. Trimming shortened V by 0 bases and J by 5 bases, and 14 bases separated the two germline ends. CDR3: CAWSVAGQDHNEQFF. The CDR3 coding sequence is TGTGCCTGGAGTGTTGCGGGCCAAGATCACAATGAGCAGTTCTTC.

CDR3 amino acids: CASSELAYSYNEQFF. In DNA, the CDR3 is TGTGCCAGCAGCGAACTAGCTTACTCCTACAATGAGCAGTTCTTC. The V and J genes are TRBV11-2 and TRBJ2-1, with a possible D match to TRBD2 (6 bases). V lost 5 bases, J lost 0 bases, and 11 bases lay in between. Germline-derived CDR1 and CDR2 are SGHAT and FQNNGV. The CDR3 sequence is 15 residues long.

This clone came up a few times. The chain employs TRBV2 and TRBJ1-2, with unresolved D. In germline, CDR1 is SNHLY, CDR2 FYNNEI. This CDR3 has 9 amino acids. V lost 4 bases and J 10 bases, leaving 4 bases between the germline ends. This CDR3 reads CASSGTYTF. The CDR3 coding sequence is TGTGCCAGCAGTGGGACCTACACCTTC.

The gene calls are TRBV28 and TRBJ1-6; TRBD1 matches at 7 bases. Trimming removed 3 bases from V and 0 bases from J; junction bases left unmatched: 8. The CDR3 length is 18 residues. Germline assignment: CDR1 MDHEN and CDR2 SYDVKM. DNA of the CDR3: TGTGCCAGCAGTTTCTCCGGGACAGAAAGCTCCTATAATTCACCCCTCCACTTT. Amino acids: CASSFSGTESSYNSPLHF.

This clone occurred once. A single base separates this from a much larger clone, so it may be a read error. Other DNA sequences in the same sample also yield this CDR3. This chain joins TRBV7-9 and TRBJ1-2; a possible D gene is TRBD1 (6 bases). V lost 1 base and J 7 bases, leaving 7 bases between the germline ends. In germline, CDR1 is SEHNR, CDR2 FQNEAQ (reference sequence). The length of the CDR3 is 12 residues. For the CDR3, the DNA is TGTGCCAGCAGCTTAGAACAGGGTGGCTACACCTTC. This encodes CASSLEQGGYTF.

The V call is TRBV6-6, the J call TRBJ2-2; the D call may be TRBD1 or TRBD2 (5 bases each). V was shortened by 0 bases and J by 7 bases, with 9 bases between the two germline ends. The germline gives CDR1 MNHNY, CDR2 SVGAGI (reference sequence). The CDR3 has 14 amino acids. The CDR3 coding sequence is TGTGCCAGCAGTTACTCGAAGGGGAGCGGGGAGCTGTTTTTT. It encodes CASSYSKGSGELFF.

The CDR3 is CASSQFHLNTEAFF. CDR3 DNA sequence: TGCGCCAGCAGCCAATTCCATCTGAACACTGAAGCTTTCTTT. The J gene is TRBJ1-1, the V gene TRBV4-3; D gene unclear. CDR1 LGHNA and CDR2 YSLEER come from the germline V gene. The length of the CDR3 is 14 residues. The V and J ends lost 2 bases and 0 bases respectively, with 7 bases between them.

The chain has TRBV15 and TRBJ1-2; D remains ambiguous. Trimming took off 0 bases at V and 1 base at J, with 9 bases between the two ends. Per germline, CDR1 LNHNV and CDR2 YYDKDF (reference sequence). The CDR3 sequence is 15 residues long. Here the CDR3 DNA reads TGTGCCACCAGCAGAGATCTGGAGATTAACTATGGCTACACCTTC. This translates into CATSRDLEINYGYTF.

This chain links TRBV20-1 with TRBJ2-3; D unclear. CDR3 length: 10 amino acids. Germline V lookup: CDR1 DFQATT, CDR2 SNEGSKA (reference sequence). Trimming stripped 6 bases from V and 13 bases from J, with 14 bases between. The CDR3 is CSAETDMEYF. The CDR3 DNA sequence: TGCAGTGCAGAAACAGATATGGAGTATTTT.

The V call is TRBV5-6, the J call TRBJ2-2; TRBD2 aligns across 8 bases. V was pared by 4 bases and J by 6 bases, with 8 bases of the junction left unmatched. CDR1 and CDR2 from the germline V gene are SGHDT and YYEEEE. The CDR3 sequence is 15 residues long. The CDR3 sequence is CASSLPGGASGELFF. The CDR3 nucleotides are TGTGCCAGCAGCCTACCCGGGGGGGCCTCCGGGGAGCTGTTTTTT.

The V call is TRBV29-1, the J call TRBJ1-2, with 9 bases lining up with TRBD1. Looked up from germline, CDR1 is SQVTM and CDR2 is ANQGSEA. The CDR3 has 14 residues. With 0 bases clipped from V and 6 bases from J, the junction kept 5 bases outside the gene matches. CDR3 DNA sequence: TGCAGCGTTGAAGAGAACAGGGGGCACGATGGCTACACCTTC. Residues: CSVEENRGHDGYTF.

The chain has TRBV6-9 and TRBJ1-2; 9 bases agree with TRBD1. CDR1 and CDR2 (germline): MNHGY, SVAAGI. This CDR3 has 15 amino acids. Losses at the gene ends were 6 bases for V and 5 bases for J; bases not matched to a gene: 10. This CDR3 is CASSYQTGGGYGYTF. As DNA, the CDR3 is TGTGCCAGCAGCTATCAGACAGGGGGAGGGTATGGCTACACCTTC.

This clone was seen a few times. The gene calls are TRBV5-1 and TRBJ1-2; tentative D call: TRBD1 (6 bases). The V gene lost 1 base and the J gene lost 0 bases, with 7 bases spanning the gap. The germline V gene encodes CDR1 SGHRS and CDR2 YFSETQ. CDR3 size: 14 residues. CDR3 residues: CASSLSGANYGYTF. The CDR3 bases are TGCGCCAGCAGCTTGTCAGGGGCTAACTATGGCTACACCTTC.

J is TRBJ1-1 and V is TRBV4-3, with D possibly matching TRBD1 (5 bases). This CDR3 has 14 residues. V lost 4 bases and J lost 1, with 10 bases in between. Germline CDR1 LGHNA, CDR2 YSLEER. The CDR3: CASSRGTGNTEAFF. In nucleotides, the CDR3 is TGCGCCAGCAGCCGGGGGACCGGGAACACTGAAGCTTTCTTT.

The CDR3 sequence: CASSPGAGGGAYNEQFF. For the CDR3, the DNA is TGTGCCAGCAGTCCGGGAGCTGGCGGGGGCGCCTACAATGAGCAGTTCTTC. The chain uses TRBV2 and TRBJ2-1; the D gene is possibly TRBD2 (7 bases). With 5 bases removed from V and 2 bases from J, the gap between germline ends came to 19 bases. The CDR3 loop spans 17 amino acids. Germline V gene lookup returns CDR1 SNHLY and CDR2 FYNNEI. Variable domain in full (rest from reference TRBV2 and TRBJ2-1): EPEVTQTPSHQVTQMGQEVILRCVPISNHLYFYWYRQILGQKVEFLVSFYNNEISEKSEIFDDQFSVERPDGSNFTLKIRSTKLEDSAMYFCASSPGAGGGAYNEQFFGPGTRLTVL.

This chain connects TRBV4-1 to TRBJ1-5; the D is unclear. Trimming cost V 5 bases and J 0 bases, with 11 bases left between them. CDR1 is MGHRA, CDR2 YSYEKL, per germline. CDR3 length equals 15 residues. CDR3 sequence reads: CASSTEGRSNQPQHF. In DNA form, the CDR3 reads TGCGCCAGCAGCACCGAAGGGCGTAGCAATCAGCCCCAGCATTTT.

This chain joins TRBV7-3 and TRBJ2-3, with a tentative D call TRBD1 (7 bases). Trimming removed 4 bases from V and 0 bases from J, with 14 bases in between. This CDR3 comprises 16 residues. Germline assignment: CDR1 SGHTA and CDR2 FQGTGA. CDR3 sequence (DNA): TGTGCCAGCAGCTCCCTGGAGGGGGCCAGCACAGATACGCAGTATTTT. It encodes CASSSLEGASTDTQYF.

The V call is TRBV5-1, the J call TRBJ1-1, with D possibly matching TRBD1 (5 bases). This CDR3 contains 16 residues. Germline V gene data show CDR1 as SGHRS and CDR2 as YFSETQ. Trimming cost V 0 bases and J 0 bases, with 12 bases left between them. The CDR3 DNA is TGCGCCAGCAGCTTGGGAACAGGCGTCATGAACACTGAAGCTTTCTTT. This encodes CASSLGTGVMNTEAFF.

CDR3 sequence (DNA): TGTGCCAGTACTGACGGGAGCTCTGGAAACACCATATATTTT. This sequence encodes CASTDGSSGNTIYF. This rearrangement joins TRBV19 to TRBJ1-3; no reliable D call. The CDR3 runs 14 residues. Between the trimmed V and J ends, which lost 7 bases and 0 bases, there was a span of 10 bases. Germline loops: CDR1 LNHDA, CDR2 SQIVND (reference sequence). The whole variable domain, filled in from reference TRBV19 and TRBJ1-3, reads DGGITQSPKYLFRKEGQNVTLSCEQNLNHDAMYWYRQDPGQGLRLIYYSQIVNDFQKGDIAEGYSVSREKKESFPLTVTSAQKNPTAFYLCASTDGSSGNTIYFGEGSWLTVV.

The chain joins TRBV6-5 to TRBJ1-1; no clear D. The CDR3 sequence is 13 residues long. V gave up 5 bases and J gave up 2 bases, with 9 bases separating them. Germline-derived CDR1 and CDR2 are MNHEY and SVGAGI. The CDR3 here is CASSNRPNTEAFF. The CDR3 region has the DNA TGTGCCAGCAGTAACCGACCTAACACTGAAGCTTTCTTT.

The rearrangement joins TRBV4-2 to TRBJ2-1, with D perhaps TRBD2 (6 bases). This CDR3 has 18 residues. The germline CDR1 and CDR2 sequences are LGHNA and YNFKEQ. Trimming took off 0 bases at V and 5 bases at J, with 20 bases between the two ends. The CDR3 sequence is CASSQDERMAGYHNEQFF. The CDR3 DNA follows: TGTGCCAGCAGCCAAGACGAACGAATGGCGGGGTACCACAATGAGCAGTTCTTC.

This clone was seen only once. The V call is TRBV28, the J call TRBJ1-1; perhaps TRBD1 as D (5 bases). Germline-derived CDR1 and CDR2 are MDHEN and SYDVKM. Trimming removed 7 bases at V and 3 bases at J, with 12 bases between. CDR3 length equals 13 residues. The CDR3 region has the DNA TGTGCCAGCATACATCAGGGTCACACTGAAGCTTTCTTT. This codes for CASIHQGHTEAFF.